This TCR beta chain was identified in a study of shared clonotypes between healthy human individuals. Sequenced by immunoSEQ multiplex PCR; TCRdb stores in-frame clones only, minus some. Here the sample spans about 2.1 million clones, about 92% being singletons. J gave up 6 bases and V 6 bases, and 6 bases lay outside the gene matches. Germline values: CDR1 SEHNR, CDR2 FQNEAQ (reference sequence). The CDR3 covers 14 residues. Naive CD8 cells comprised CD45RO-negative, CCR7-positively selected cells, excluding terminally differentiated effector memory CD45RA+ cells. Participating donors were healthy, HIV-negative adults free of recent acute infections or vaccinations.

The chain is built from TRBV7-9 and TRBJ2-5; TRBD1 matches 11 bases. This clonotype was sampled from a man aged 18 to 30 in good health. Some clones in this sample may be carry-over from other donors' samples. Sequenced: naive CD8+ T cells from PBMCs. The CDR3, as DNA: TGTGCCAGCAGAAATGGACAGGGGGCGCAGACCCAGTACTTC. It specifies CASRNGQGAQTQYF. The whole variable domain, filled in from reference TRBV7-9 and TRBJ2-5, reads DTGVSQNPRHKITKRGQNVTFRCDPISEHNRLYWYRQTLGQGPEFLTYFQNEAQLEKSRLLSDRFSAERPKGSFSTLEIQRTEQGDSAMYLCASRNGQGAQTQYFGPGTRLLVL.